The 20 T cell receptor beta chains below all came from one sample that was sequenced in a study of OX40 agonist ivuxolimab in advanced cancers. Some clones are missing from TCRdb's copy, which holds only in-frame ones; the method was immunoSEQ multiplex PCR. The table records 90,000 to 130,000 clones, approximately 89% of them present only once. The material sequenced was CD4+ or CD8+ T cells sorted from blood, taken in a trial of the OX40 agonist ivuxolimab. The source of these receptors is an adult with an advanced solid tumor such as melanoma, head and neck, liver or kidney cancer.

This clone appeared a few times. The J gene is TRBJ1-2, the V gene TRBV11-2, with D possibly TRBD1 on 5 matching bases. The ends were cut back, 5 bases at V and 2 bases at J, with 9 bases in the middle. This CDR3 region has 13 residues. The germline V gene encodes CDR1 SGHAT and CDR2 FQNNGV. The chain's CDR3 is CASSKDTNYGYTF. CDR3 in DNA: TGTGCCAGCAGCAAGGACACGAACTATGGCTACACCTTC.

The genes are TRBV27 and TRBJ2-5; D unclear. CDR3 length: 14 amino acids. CDR1 is MNHEY, CDR2 SMNVEV, per germline (reference sequence). V was trimmed by 1 base and J by 0 bases, leaving 6 bases between them. As DNA, the CDR3 is TGTGCCAGCAGTTTATATGGTTACCAAGAGACCCAGTACTTC. Protein sequence: CASSLYGYQETQYF.

The V and J genes are TRBV5-1 and TRBJ2-3, with 12 bases lining up with TRBD2. Trimming removed 6 bases from V and 5 bases from J; junction bases left unmatched: 4. This CDR3 spans 14 amino acids. The germline V gene has CDR1 SGHRS and CDR2 YFSETQ. The CDR3 DNA reads TGCGCCAGCACCGAGGGACTAGCGGGAGATACGCAGTATTTT. It translates to CASTEGLAGDTQYF.

The chain combines TRBV6-5 with TRBJ1-2; D perhaps matches TRBD1 (6 bases). Germline assignment: CDR1 MNHEY and CDR2 SVGAGI. CDR3 length: 14 amino acids. V lost 5 bases, J lost 0 bases, and 10 bases lay in between. The CDR3 spells CASSEGGANYGYTF. CDR3 nucleotides: TGTGCCAGCAGTGAAGGGGGAGCTAACTATGGCTACACCTTC.

CDR3 residues: CASSYSRTDTGELFF. The CDR3 DNA sequence: TGTGCCAGCAGTTACTCGAGGACAGACACCGGGGAGCTGTTTTTT. The chain carries TRBV6-5 and TRBJ2-2; maybe TRBD1 (6 bases). CDR3 length equals 15 residues. CDR1 is MNHEY, CDR2 SVGAGI, per germline. Trimming took off 0 bases at V and 3 bases at J, with 8 bases between the two ends.

CDR3 sequence reads: CASSVGETGNQPQHF. The CDR3 nucleotides are TGTGCCAGCAGCGTCGGGGAGACGGGCAATCAGCCCCAGCATTTT. The chain carries TRBV7-8 and TRBJ1-5, with D uncertain. The CDR3 loop spans 15 amino acids. Trimming left V 5 bases short and J 2 bases short, with 13 bases between. Germline loops: CDR1 SGHVS, CDR2 FQNEAQ.

CDR3 protein: CASSGPGQGFGGYTF. The CDR3 DNA reads TGTGCCAGCAGTGGCCCGGGACAGGGGTTTGGGGGCTACACCTTC. The V gene is TRBV2, the J gene TRBJ1-2; TRBD1 agrees at 10 bases. The junction had 10 bases not matched to a gene; V was cut back by 4 bases and J by 8 bases. Germline-derived CDR1 and CDR2 are SNHLY and FYNNEI. This CDR3 region has 15 residues.

The rearrangement uses TRBV30 and TRBJ2-5, with 7 bases aligning to TRBD1. J was trimmed by 2 bases and V by 4 bases; bases with no gene match: 4. CDR3 length: 13 amino acids. Germline-derived CDR1 and CDR2 are GTSNPN and SVGIG (reference sequence). The CDR3 bases are TGTGCCTGGAACGGCAGGGGGCAAGAGACCCAGTACTTC. Protein sequence: CAWNGRGQETQYF.

The table lists this clone with a count of one. The CDR3 DNA reads as TGTGCCAGCAGCCAACGGGAGCATAGCCGGGGGGGGTATACGCAGTATTTT. Protein: CASSQREHSRGGYTQYF. The chain joins TRBV11-1 to TRBJ2-3; TRBD2 matches at 8 bases. Germline V lookup: CDR1 SGHAT, CDR2 FQDESV (reference sequence). J lost 7 bases, V lost 5 bases, and 17 bases had no gene match. CDR3 size: 17 residues. Combining the CDR3 with reference TRBV11-1 and TRBJ2-3 gives the whole variable domain EAEVAQSPRYKITEKSQAVAFWCDPISGHATLYWYRQILGQGPELLVQFQDESVVDDSQLPKDRFSAERLKGVDSTLKIQPAELGDSAMYLCASSQREHSRGGYTQYFGPGTRLTVL.

This clone appeared once. This sequence joins TRBV9 and TRBJ1-6, with D hard to call. This CDR3 region has 16 residues. Trimming pared 0 bases from V and 9 bases from J, leaving 16 bases between. Germline V CDR1 and CDR2: SGDLS, YYNGEE. The CDR3 sequence: CASSVDATASGSPLHF. As DNA, the CDR3 is TGTGCCAGCAGCGTAGATGCCACTGCAAGTGGTTCACCCCTCCACTTT.

This chain joins TRBV9 and TRBJ2-2; D remains ambiguous. CDR3 length equals 16 residues. V was trimmed by 0 bases and J by 0 bases, leaving 9 bases between them. Looked up from germline, CDR1 is SGDLS and CDR2 is YYNGEE. This chain's CDR3 is CASSVGADPNTGELFF. DNA for the CDR3: TGTGCCAGCAGCGTAGGGGCAGACCCGAACACCGGGGAGCTGTTTTTT.

The chain combines TRBV29-1 with TRBJ2-3; D ambiguous. Germline V lookup: CDR1 SQVTM, CDR2 ANQGSEA. CDR3 size: 13 residues. With 2 bases removed from V and 2 bases from J, the gap between germline ends came to 8 bases. The CDR3 loop is CSVERGTTDTQYF. The CDR3 DNA is TGCAGCGTTGAACGCGGTACCACAGATACGCAGTATTTT.

The chain has TRBV20-1 and TRBJ2-2; D not resolved. The germline CDR1 and CDR2 sequences are DFQATT and SNEGSKA (reference sequence). V was trimmed by 8 bases and J by 3 bases, leaving 7 bases between them. The CDR3 is 11 residues long. The CDR3 spells CSSSDTGELFF. As DNA, the CDR3 is TGCAGTTCCTCCGACACCGGGGAGCTGTTTTTT.

This chain uses TRBV27 with TRBJ2-3, with TRBD2 matching 11 bases. The germline V gene encodes CDR1 MNHEY and CDR2 SMNVEV (reference sequence). This CDR3 contains 16 residues. J gave up 4 bases and V 6 bases, and 9 bases lay outside the gene matches. Here the CDR3 reads CASRTLAGGVADTQYF. The CDR3 nucleotides are TGTGCCAGCAGGACTCTAGCGGGGGGAGTCGCAGATACGCAGTATTTT.

The chain joins TRBV30 to TRBJ2-1; 14 bases map to TRBD2. This CDR3 has 15 residues. The germline CDR1 and CDR2 sequences are GTSNPN and SVGIG (reference sequence). The ends lost 2 bases at V and 6 bases at J; junction bases unmatched: 3. CDR3 in DNA: TGTGCCTGGAGTCCGGGACTAGCGGGAGCCAATGAGCAGTTCTTC. Its protein is CAWSPGLAGANEQFF.

The chain is built from TRBV6-5 and TRBJ1-1; 7 bases line up with TRBD1. The CDR3 loop spans 14 amino acids. Germline CDR1 MNHEY, CDR2 SVGAGI. After removal of 6 bases from V and 5 bases from J, the junction contained 9 bases not matched to a gene. The CDR3 DNA follows: TGTGCCAGCAGCAAGACAGGGTGGGGGACTGAAGCTTTCTTT. Translation gives CASSKTGWGTEAFF.

The chain links TRBV27 to TRBJ2-7; TRBD2 might be the D (5 bases). CDR1 MNHEY and CDR2 SMNVEV come from the germline V gene (reference sequence). V lost 0 bases, J lost 3 bases, and 12 bases lay in between. The CDR3 contains 15 residues. For the CDR3, the DNA is TGTGCCAGCAGTTTATCGGGCGGGCAGGACTACGAGCAGTACTTC. It yields the protein CASSLSGGQDYEQYF.

The chain couples TRBV5-4 to TRBJ2-7; 9 nucleotides agree with TRBD1. The J segment lost 2 bases and the V segment lost 4 bases, leaving 7 bases of the junction unmatched. Per the germline V gene, CDR1 is SGHNT and CDR2 is YYREEE (reference sequence). The CDR3 spans 15 residues. The CDR3 sequence: CASSPRQGVAYEQYF. The CDR3 DNA sequence: TGTGCCAGCAGCCCCCGACAGGGGGTGGCCTACGAGCAGTACTTC. Based on the CDR3 plus reference TRBV5-4 and TRBJ2-7, the full variable domain is ETGVTQSPTHLIKTRGQQVTLRCSSQSGHNTVSWYQQALGQGPQFIFQYYREEENGRGNFPPRFSGLQFPNYSSELNVNALELDDSALYLCASSPRQGVAYEQYFGPGTRLTVT.

The chain employs TRBV6-5 and TRBJ2-2, with D unresolved. The CDR3 totals 13 residues. Germline assignment: CDR1 MNHEY and CDR2 SVGAGI. The V end lost 3 bases, the J end lost 1 base, and 3 bases lay between the germline ends. In DNA, the CDR3 is TGTGCCAGCAGTTATGAGAACACCGGGGAGCTGTTTTTT. Translated: CASSYENTGELFF.

V is TRBV6-5 and J is TRBJ1-1, with D hard to call. Germline V CDR1 and CDR2: MNHEY, SVGAGI. Trimming took off 8 bases at V and 0 bases at J, with 7 bases between the two ends. The CDR3 totals 12 residues. The CDR3 loop reads CASGVVNTEAFF. The CDR3 nucleotides are TGTGCCAGCGGCGTGGTGAACACTGAAGCTTTCTTT.